The sequence of this T cell receptor beta chain was determined in a study of cytomegalovirus exposure and HLA in healthy donors. Study-wide results and caveats: Later examination showed HLA-associated TCR beta chains had greater clonal expansion than equally common others. In an earlier analysis, productive rearrangement rates for most beta V segments clustered near 87% or 30%. A later examination showed that TCR association rates differed by HLA locus, with DRB1 most and HLA-C fewest.

As regards this clone: Its specificity is not known.

Vbeta (60) and Jbeta (13) primers were used in the PCR. Using immunoSEQ multiplex PCR, the repertoire was profiled, and TCRdb retains in-frame clones only, with some absent. Altogether tens of thousands of clones are present, roughly 80% being singletons, with the ten largest covering roughly 5%. The length of the CDR3 is 17 residues. The trim removed 1 base at V and 4 bases at J, leaving 5 bases unmatched. Germline CDR1 LGHNA, CDR2 YNFKEQ. The receptor comes from a male donor in good health and CMV-seropositive. The specimen sequenced was PBMCs. The chain has TRBV4-2 and TRBJ2-1, with TRBD2 matching 12 bases. CDR3 bases: TGTGCCAGCAGCCAAGGGGGGACTAGCGGGCTTTACAATGAGCAGTTCTTC. Residues: CASSQGGTSGLYNEQFF.